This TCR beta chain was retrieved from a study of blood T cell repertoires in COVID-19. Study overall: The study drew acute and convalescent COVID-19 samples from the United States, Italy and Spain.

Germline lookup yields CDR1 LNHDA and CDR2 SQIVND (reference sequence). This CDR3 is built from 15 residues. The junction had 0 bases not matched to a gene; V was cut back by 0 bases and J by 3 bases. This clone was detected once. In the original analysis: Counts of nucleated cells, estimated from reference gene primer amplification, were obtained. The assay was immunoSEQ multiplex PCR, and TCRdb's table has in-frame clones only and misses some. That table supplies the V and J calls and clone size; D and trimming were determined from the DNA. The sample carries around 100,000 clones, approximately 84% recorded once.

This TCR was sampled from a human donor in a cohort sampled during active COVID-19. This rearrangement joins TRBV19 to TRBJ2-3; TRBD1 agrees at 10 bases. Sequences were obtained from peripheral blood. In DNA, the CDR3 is TGTGCCAGTAGTATAGAGGGACAGGGGACAGATACGCAGTATTTT. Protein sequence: CASSIEGQGTDTQYF. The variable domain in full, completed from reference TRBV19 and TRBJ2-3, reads DGGITQSPKYLFRKEGQNVTLSCEQNLNHDAMYWYRQDPGQGLRLIYYSQIVNDFQKGDIAEGYSVSREKKESFPLTVTSAQKNPTAFYLCASSIEGQGTDTQYFGPGTRLTVL.